This TCR beta chain emerged from a study of cytomegalovirus exposure and HLA in healthy donors. The study ran its PCR with 60 Vbeta and 13 Jbeta primers. This table comes from immunoSEQ multiplex PCR, and its TCRdb copy is limited to in-frame clones, with some not included. The sample holds just over 85,000 clones, roughly 70% seen once. The CDR3 sequence is 14 residues long. Germline CDR1 reads MNHNS; CDR2 reads SASEGT. V dropped 2 bases and J dropped 10; count of bases not matched to a gene: 6. Input material: PBMCs. The clonotype originates from a man aged 35 to 55 in good health and CMV-seronegative. The chain is built from TRBV6-1 and TRBJ1-4; TRBD1 matches at 8 bases. This CDR3 is CASSEQGARGKLFF. Here the CDR3 DNA reads TGTGCCAGCAGTGAACAGGGGGCGCGAGGAAAACTGTTTTTT.